This T cell receptor beta chain is from a study of blood T cell repertoires in COVID-19. Overall study context: Samples taken during acute and convalescent COVID-19 were collected in the United States, Italy and Spain. PBMCs, B-cell-depleted T cells, or T cells provided the cDNA or gDNA that made up the material.

Data came from immunoSEQ multiplex PCR; TCRdb stores just in-frame clones and leaves some out. The sample contains 87,000 or so clones, roughly four fifths of which appear only once. Trimming pared 8 bases from V and 2 bases from J, leaving 14 bases between. Germline lookup yields CDR1 MDHEN and CDR2 SYDVKM. CDR3 length: 14 residues. The receptor was isolated from a woman between 70 and 85 years old with acute or convalescent COVID-19. The specimen sequenced was peripheral blood. The genes are TRBV28 and TRBJ2-3; no reliable D call. CDR3 nucleotide sequence: TGTGCCAGCGGTCGAGGCGTTGTCACAGATACGCAGTATTTT. Its protein product is CASGRGVVTDTQYF.